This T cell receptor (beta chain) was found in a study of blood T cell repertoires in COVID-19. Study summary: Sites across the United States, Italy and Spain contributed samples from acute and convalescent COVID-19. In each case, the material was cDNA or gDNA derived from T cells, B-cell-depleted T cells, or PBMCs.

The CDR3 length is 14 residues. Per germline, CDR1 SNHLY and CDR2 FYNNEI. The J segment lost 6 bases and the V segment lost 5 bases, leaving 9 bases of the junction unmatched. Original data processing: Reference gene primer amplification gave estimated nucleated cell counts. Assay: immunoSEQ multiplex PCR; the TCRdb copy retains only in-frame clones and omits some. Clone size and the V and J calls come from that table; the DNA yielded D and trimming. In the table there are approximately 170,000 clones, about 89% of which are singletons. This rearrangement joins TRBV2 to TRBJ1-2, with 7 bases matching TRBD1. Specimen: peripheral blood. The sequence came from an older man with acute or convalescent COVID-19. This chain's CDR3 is CASSKTRGSDGYTF. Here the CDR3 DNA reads TGTGCCAGCAGTAAGACCAGGGGGTCTGATGGCTACACCTTC.